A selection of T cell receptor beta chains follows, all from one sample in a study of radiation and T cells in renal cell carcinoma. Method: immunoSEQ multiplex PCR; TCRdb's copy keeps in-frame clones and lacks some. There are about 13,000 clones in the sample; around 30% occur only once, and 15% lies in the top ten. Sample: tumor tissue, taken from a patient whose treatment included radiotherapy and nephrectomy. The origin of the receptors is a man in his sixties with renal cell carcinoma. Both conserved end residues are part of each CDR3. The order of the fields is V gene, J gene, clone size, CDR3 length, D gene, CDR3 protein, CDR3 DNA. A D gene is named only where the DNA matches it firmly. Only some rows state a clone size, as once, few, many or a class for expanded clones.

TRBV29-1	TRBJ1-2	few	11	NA	CSVQDHYGYTF	TGCAGCGTCCAGGACCACTATGGCTACACCTTC
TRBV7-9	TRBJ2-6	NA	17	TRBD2	CASAPQRGAAGANVLTF	TGTGCCAGCGCGCCCCAGCGGGGGGCTGCTGGGGCCAACGTCCTGACTTTC
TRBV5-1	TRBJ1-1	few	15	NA	CASRAITSDTSEAFF	TGCGCCAGCAGAGCCATTACGTCCGATACATCTGAAGCTTTCTTT
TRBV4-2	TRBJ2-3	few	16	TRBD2	CASSLRLAGEVDTQYF	TGTGCCAGCAGCTTGAGACTAGCGGGAGAGGTAGATACGCAGTATTTT
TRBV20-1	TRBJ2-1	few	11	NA	CSARVYNEQFF	TGCAGTGCTAGAGTCTACAATGAGCAGTTCTTC
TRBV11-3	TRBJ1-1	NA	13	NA	CASSLGGNTEAFF	TGTGCCAGCAGCTTAGGGGGGAACACTGAAGCTTTCTTT
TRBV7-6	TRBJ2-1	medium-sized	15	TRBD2	CASSTTSGGGNEQFF	TGTGCCAGCTCAACTACTAGCGGGGGGGGCAATGAGCAGTTCTTC
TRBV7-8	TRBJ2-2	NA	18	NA	CASSSRLRSIVGTGELFF	TGTGCCAGCAGCTCCCGCCTTAGATCCATAGTTGGCACCGGGGAGCTGTTTTTT
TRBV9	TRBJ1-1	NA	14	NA	CASSVDGRNTEAFF	TGTGCCAGCAGCGTAGACGGCAGGAACACTGAAGCTTTCTTT
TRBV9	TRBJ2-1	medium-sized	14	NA	CASSVEDYTNEQFF	TGTGCCAGCAGCGTAGAGGACTATACAAATGAGCAGTTCTTC
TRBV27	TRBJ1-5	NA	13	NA	CASSLGGSQPQHF	TGTGCCAGCAGTTTAGGGGGGAGTCAGCCCCAGCATTTT
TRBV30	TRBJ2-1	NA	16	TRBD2	CAWSARGLAVYNEQFF	TGTGCCTGGAGTGCCCGGGGACTAGCGGTCTACAATGAGCAGTTCTTC
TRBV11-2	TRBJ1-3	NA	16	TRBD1	CASSLDGQGYGNTIYF	TGTGCCAGCAGCTTAGATGGACAGGGCTATGGAAACACCATATATTTT
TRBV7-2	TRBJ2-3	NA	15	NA	CASSSRRTGADTQYF	TGTGCCAGCAGCTCACGGCGGACTGGGGCGGATACGCAGTATTTT
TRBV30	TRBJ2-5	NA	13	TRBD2	CAWSVAGAGAQYF	TGTGCCTGGAGTGTTGCGGGAGCCGGGGCCCAGTACTTC
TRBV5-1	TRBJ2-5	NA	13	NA	CASSLQDQETQYF	TGCGCCAGCAGCTTGCAGGATCAAGAGACCCAGTACTTC
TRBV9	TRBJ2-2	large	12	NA	CASSINTGELFF	TGTGCCAGCAGCATCAACACCGGGGAGCTGTTTTTT
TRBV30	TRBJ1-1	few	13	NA	CAWSRQTNTEAFF	TGTGCCTGGAGCCGACAGACGAACACTGAAGCTTTCTTT
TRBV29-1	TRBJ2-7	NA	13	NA	CSVSGDLAYEQYF	TGCAGCGTTTCAGGGGATCTTGCCTACGAGCAGTACTTC
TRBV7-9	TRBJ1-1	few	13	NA	CASSLGRNTEAFF	TGTGCCAGCAGCTTAGGACGGAACACTGAAGCTTTCTTT
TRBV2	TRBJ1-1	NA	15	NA	CASSGAVGLNTEAFF	TGTGCCAGCAGTGGGGCGGTGGGGTTGAACACTGAAGCTTTCTTT
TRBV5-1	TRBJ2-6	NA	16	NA	CASNSGGLGGANVLTF	TGCGCCAGCAATTCTGGCGGTCTTGGAGGGGCCAACGTCCTGACTTTC
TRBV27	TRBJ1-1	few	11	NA	CATLRGFEAFF	TGTGCCACCCTGAGAGGCTTTGAAGCTTTCTTT
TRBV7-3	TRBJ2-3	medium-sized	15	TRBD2	CASSLGTSGTDTQYF	TGTGCCAGCAGCTTAGGGACTAGCGGCACAGATACGCAGTATTTT
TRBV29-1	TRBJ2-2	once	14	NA	CSVRGQGGTGELFF	TGCAGCGTCAGAGGCCAGGGGGGCACCGGGGAGCTGTTTTTT
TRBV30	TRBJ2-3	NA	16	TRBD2	CAWSVRLAGNTDTQYF	TGTGCCTGGAGTGTGAGACTAGCGGGTAACACAGATACGCAGTATTTT
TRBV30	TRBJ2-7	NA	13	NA	CAWSVRGTYEQYF	TGTGCCTGGAGTGTACGGGGGACCTACGAGCAGTACTTC
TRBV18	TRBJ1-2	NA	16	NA	CASSPIRDTSPDGYTF	TGTGCCAGCTCACCAATCAGGGATACAAGTCCCGATGGCTACACCTTC
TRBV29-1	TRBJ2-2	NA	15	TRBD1	CSVIQGGTNTGELFF	TGCAGCGTTATACAAGGGGGCACGAACACCGGGGAGCTGTTTTTT
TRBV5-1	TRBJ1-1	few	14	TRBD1	CASSLTTGDTEAFF	TGCGCCAGCAGCTTGACGACAGGGGACACTGAAGCTTTCTTT
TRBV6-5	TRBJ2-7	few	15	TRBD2	CASRMGLAGAYEQYF	TGTGCCAGCAGGATGGGACTAGCGGGCGCCTACGAGCAGTACTTC
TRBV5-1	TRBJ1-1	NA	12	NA	CASSHLNTEAFF	TGCGCCAGCAGCCACCTTAACACTGAAGCTTTCTTT
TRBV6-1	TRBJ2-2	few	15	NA	CASSETGPRTGELFF	TGTGCCAGCAGTGAAACCGGGCCTCGCACCGGGGAGCTGTTTTTT
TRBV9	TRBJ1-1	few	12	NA	CASSLGNTEAFF	TGTGCCAGCAGCCTGGGTAATACTGAAGCTTTCTTT
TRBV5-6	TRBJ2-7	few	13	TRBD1	CASSPPGGREQYF	TGTGCCAGCAGCCCTCCAGGGGGCCGGGAGCAGTACTTC
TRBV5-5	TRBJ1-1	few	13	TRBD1	CASSTGTGTEAFF	TGTGCCAGCAGCACCGGGACAGGCACTGAAGCTTTCTTT
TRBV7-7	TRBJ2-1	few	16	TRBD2	CASSLASLAGTNEQFF	TGTGCCAGCAGCTTAGCGTCGTTAGCGGGAACCAATGAGCAGTTCTTC
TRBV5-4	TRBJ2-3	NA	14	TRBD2	CASRAGRSTDTQYF	TGTGCCAGCAGAGCGGGGAGAAGCACAGATACGCAGTATTTT
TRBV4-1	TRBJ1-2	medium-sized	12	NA	CASSQGGHGYTF	TGCGCCAGCAGCCAAGGGGGGCATGGCTACACCTTC
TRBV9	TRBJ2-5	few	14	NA	CASSEGPDGETQYF	TGTGCCAGCAGCGAGGGCCCAGACGGAGAGACCCAGTACTTC
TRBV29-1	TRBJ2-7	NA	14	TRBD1	CSVEFGTGSYEQYF	TGCAGCGTTGAATTCGGGACAGGGTCCTACGAGCAGTACTTC
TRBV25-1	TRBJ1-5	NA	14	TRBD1	CASNAGQGNQPQHF	TGTGCCAGCAACGCGGGACAGGGCAATCAGCCCCAGCATTTT